This T cell receptor (beta chain) derives from a study of blood T cell repertoires in COVID-19. For the study at large: PBMCs, B-cell-depleted T cells, or T cells provided the cDNA or gDNA that made up the material.

The germline gives CDR1 SGHDT, CDR2 YYEEEE. CDR3 length: 13 amino acids. The V segment lost 4 bases and the J segment 7 bases; nucleotides outside the gene matches: 6. Sequencing was performed with immunoSEQ multiplex PCR; in TCRdb, only in-frame clones are kept and a portion is missing. Seen here are approximately 68,000 clones, 86% observed once, and the top ten hold about a tenth. The V and J genes are TRBV5-6 and TRBJ2-7; TRBD1 matches at 9 bases. Sequencing was carried out using peripheral blood. This TCR was sampled from a man between 65 and 80 years old with active or convalescent COVID-19. CDR3 sequence: CASSGGTGREQYF. In DNA, the CDR3 is TGTGCCAGCAGCGGAGGGACAGGGCGTGAGCAGTACTTC.